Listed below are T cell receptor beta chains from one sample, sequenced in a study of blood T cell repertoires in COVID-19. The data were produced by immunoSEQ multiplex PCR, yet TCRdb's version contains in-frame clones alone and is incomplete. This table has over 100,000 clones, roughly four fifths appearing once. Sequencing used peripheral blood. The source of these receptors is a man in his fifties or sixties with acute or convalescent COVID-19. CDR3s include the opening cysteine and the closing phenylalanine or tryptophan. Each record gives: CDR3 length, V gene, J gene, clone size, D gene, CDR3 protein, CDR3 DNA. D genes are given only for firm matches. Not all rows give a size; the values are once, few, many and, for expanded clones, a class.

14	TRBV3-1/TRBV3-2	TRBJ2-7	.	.	CASSQDRVYAEQYF	TGTGCCAGCAGCCAAGATCGGGTTTATGCCGAGCAGTACTTC
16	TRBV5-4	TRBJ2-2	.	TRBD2	CASSSGLAGNTGELFF	TGTGCCAGCAGCTCGGGACTAGCGGGGAACACCGGGGAGCTGTTTTTT
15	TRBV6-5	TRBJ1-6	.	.	CASSYQGSYNSPLHF	TGTGCCAGCAGTTACCAGGGGTCCTATAATTCACCCCTCCACTTT
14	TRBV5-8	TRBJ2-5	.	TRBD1	CASSFARGTETQYF	TGTGCCAGCAGCTTTGCCAGGGGGACGGAGACCCAGTACTTC
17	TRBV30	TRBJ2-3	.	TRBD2	CAWSFGSSSGALGTQYF	TGTGCCTGGAGTTTCGGGAGTAGTAGCGGGGCCTTGGGTACGCAGTATTTT
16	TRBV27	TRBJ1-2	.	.	CASSSAFLGSDYGYTF	TGTGCCAGCAGTTCTGCGTTTCTGGGCTCGGACTATGGCTACACCTTC
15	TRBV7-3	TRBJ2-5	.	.	CASSPQGRTQETQYF	TGTGCCAGCAGCCCCCAGGGGAGAACCCAAGAGACCCAGTACTTC
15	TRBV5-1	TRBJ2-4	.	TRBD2	CASSFPREGKNIQYF	TGCGCCAGCAGCTTTCCCAGGGAGGGCAAAAACATTCAGTACTTC
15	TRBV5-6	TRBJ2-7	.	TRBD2	CASTGTSGGSYEQYF	TGTGCCAGCACCGGGACTAGCGGGGGCAGCTACGAGCAGTACTTC
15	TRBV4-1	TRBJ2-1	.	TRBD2	CASSYGGASYNEQFF	TGCGCCAGCAGCTACGGGGGGGCGTCCTACAATGAGCAGTTCTTC
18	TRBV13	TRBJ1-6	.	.	CASSFYWATSSYNSPLHF	TGTGCCAGCAGCTTCTATTGGGCCACAAGCTCCTATAATTCACCCCTCCACTTT
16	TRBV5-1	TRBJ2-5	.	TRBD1	CASSPGQSNYQETQYF	TGCGCCAGCAGCCCGGGACAGTCGAACTACCAAGAGACCCAGTACTTC
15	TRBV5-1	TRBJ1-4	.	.	CASSFEDGNNEKLFF	TGCGCCAGCAGCTTCGAGGACGGGAATAATGAAAAACTGTTTTTT
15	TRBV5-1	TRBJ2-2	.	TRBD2	CASSLSVSGAGELFF	TGCGCCAGCAGCTTGTCAGTTAGCGGGGCCGGGGAGCTGTTTTTT
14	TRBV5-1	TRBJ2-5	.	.	CASSLAGAQETQYF	TGCGCCAGCAGCTTGGCAGGGGCCCAAGAGACCCAGTACTTC
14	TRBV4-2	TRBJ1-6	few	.	CASSQDGGDSPLHF	TGTGCCAGCAGCCAAGATGGCGGAGATTCACCCCTCCACTTT
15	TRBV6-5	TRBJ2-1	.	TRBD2	CASRRTSGRSNEQFF	TGTGCCAGCAGGCGGACTAGCGGGAGGAGCAATGAGCAGTTCTTC
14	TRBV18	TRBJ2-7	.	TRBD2	CASSSGTSYYEQCF	TGTGCCAGCTCATCCGGGACTAGCTACTACGAGCAGTGCTTC
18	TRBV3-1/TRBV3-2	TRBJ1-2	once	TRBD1	CASSQGRGTGDQNYGYTF	TGTGCCAGCAGCCAAGGGAGGGGGACAGGGGATCAAAACTATGGCTACACCTTC
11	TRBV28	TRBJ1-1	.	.	CASISTTEAFF	TGTGCCAGTATTTCTACCACTGAAGCTTTCTTT
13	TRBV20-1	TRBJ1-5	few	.	CSASSGVGQPQHF	TGCAGTGCTAGTTCCGGGGTTGGGCAGCCCCAGCATTTT
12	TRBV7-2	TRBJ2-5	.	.	CASSLTVETQYF	TGTGCCAGCAGCCTGACAGTAGAGACCCAGTACTTC
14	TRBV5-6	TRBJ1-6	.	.	CASSLQQFNSPLHF	TGTGCCAGCAGCTTGCAACAGTTTAATTCACCCCTCCACTTT
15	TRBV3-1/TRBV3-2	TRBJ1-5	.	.	CASSQDPGGNQPQHF	TGTGCCAGCAGCCAAGATCCAGGGGGCAATCAGCCCCAGCATTTT
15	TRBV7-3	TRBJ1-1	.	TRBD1	CASGLEGQPNTEAFF	TGTGCCAGCGGGCTCGAGGGACAGCCGAACACTGAAGCTTTCTTT
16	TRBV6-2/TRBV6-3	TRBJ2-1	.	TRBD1	CASSYYGQGARNEQFF	TGTGCCAGCAGTTATTACGGACAGGGGGCGCGGAATGAGCAGTTCTTC
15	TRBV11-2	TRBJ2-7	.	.	CASSPRLALSYEQYF	TGTGCCAGCAGCCCCCGGCTAGCCCTCTCCTACGAGCAGTACTTC
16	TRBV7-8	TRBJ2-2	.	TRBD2	CASSLNTIAGVGELFF	TGTGCCAGCAGCCTAAATACAATAGCGGGAGTTGGGGAGCTGTTTTTT
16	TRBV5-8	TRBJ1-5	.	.	CASSSSGARGNQPQHF	TGTGCCAGCAGCAGCTCAGGGGCCAGGGGCAATCAGCCCCAGCATTTT
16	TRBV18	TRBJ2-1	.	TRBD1	CASSPPGTESYNEQFF	TGTGCCAGCTCACCACCCGGGACAGAATCCTACAATGAGCAGTTCTTC
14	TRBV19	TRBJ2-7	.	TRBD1	CASSIDGTGGEQYF	TGTGCCAGTAGTATAGACGGGACAGGGGGCGAGCAGTACTTC
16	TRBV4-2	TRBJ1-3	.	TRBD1	CASSQVTGSPGNTIYF	TGTGCCAGCAGCCAAGTGACAGGGAGCCCTGGAAACACCATATATTTT
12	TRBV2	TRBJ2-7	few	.	CASIGLAYEQYF	TGTGCCAGCATTGGACTGGCCTACGAGCAGTACTTC
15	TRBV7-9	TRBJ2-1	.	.	CASSRGGSRYNEQFF	TGTGCCAGCAGTCGCGGTGGGAGCAGGTACAATGAGCAGTTCTTC
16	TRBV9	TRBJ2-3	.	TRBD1	CASSAYRGRSTDTQYF	TGTGCCAGCAGCGCCTACAGGGGGCGTAGCACAGATACGCAGTATTTT
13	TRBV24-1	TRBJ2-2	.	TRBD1	CATWTGNTGELFF	TGTGCCACCTGGACAGGAAACACCGGGGAGCTGTTTTTT
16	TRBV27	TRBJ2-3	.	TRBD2	CASSSLAGGPPGTQYF	TGTGCCAGCAGTTCGCTAGCGGGAGGGCCCCCGGGTACGCAGTATTTT
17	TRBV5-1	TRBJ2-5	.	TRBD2	CASSLSGGLAVKETQYF	TGCGCCAGCAGCTTATCCGGGGGACTAGCGGTCAAAGAGACCCAGTACTTC
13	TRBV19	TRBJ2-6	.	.	CASTPDGANVLTF	TGTGCCAGTACCCCAGATGGGGCCAACGTCCTGACTTTC
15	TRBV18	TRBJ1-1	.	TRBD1	CASSPPDRGITEAFF	TGTGCCAGCTCACCTCCGGACAGGGGTATCACTGAAGCTTTCTTT
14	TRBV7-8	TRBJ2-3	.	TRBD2	CASSISSGSYTQYF	TGTGCCAGCAGCATCTCTAGCGGGAGTTATACGCAGTATTTT
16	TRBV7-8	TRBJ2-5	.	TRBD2	CASSLALAGGQETQYF	TGTGCCAGCAGCTTAGCGCTAGCGGGGGGCCAAGAGACCCAGTACTTC
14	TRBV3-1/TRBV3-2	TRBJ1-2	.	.	CASSQVVTLYGYTF	TGTGCCAGCAGCCAAGTCGTGACTCTCTATGGCTACACCTTC
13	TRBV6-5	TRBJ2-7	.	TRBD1	CASSLTGVYEQYF	TGTGCCAGCAGTTTGACAGGGGTATACGAGCAGTACTTC
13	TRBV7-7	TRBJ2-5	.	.	CASSLLGGETQYF	TGTGCTAGCAGCTTGTTAGGGGGAGAGACCCAGTACTTC
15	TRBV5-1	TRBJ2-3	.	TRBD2	CASRLRTSGTDTQYF	TGCGCCAGCCGATTAAGGACTAGCGGCACAGATACGCAGTATTTT
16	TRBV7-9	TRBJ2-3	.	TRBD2	CASLEIAGIPPDTQYF	TGTGCCAGCCTCGAAATAGCGGGAATCCCCCCAGATACGCAGTATTTT
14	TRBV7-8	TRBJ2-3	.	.	CASSFSDRSDTQYF	TGTGCCAGCAGCTTTTCCGACAGGTCAGATACGCAGTATTTT